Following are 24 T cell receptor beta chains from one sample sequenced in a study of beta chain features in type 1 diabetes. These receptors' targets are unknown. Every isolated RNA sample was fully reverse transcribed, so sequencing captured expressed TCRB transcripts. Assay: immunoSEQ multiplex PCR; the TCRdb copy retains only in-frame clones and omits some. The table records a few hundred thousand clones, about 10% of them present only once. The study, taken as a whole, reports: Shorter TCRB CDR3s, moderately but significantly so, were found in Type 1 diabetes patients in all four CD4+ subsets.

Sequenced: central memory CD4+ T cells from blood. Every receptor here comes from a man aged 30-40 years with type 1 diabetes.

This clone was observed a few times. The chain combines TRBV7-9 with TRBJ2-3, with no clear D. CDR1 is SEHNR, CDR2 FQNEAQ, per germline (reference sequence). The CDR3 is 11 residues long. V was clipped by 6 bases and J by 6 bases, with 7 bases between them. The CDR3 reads CASRRADTQYF. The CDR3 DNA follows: TGTGCCAGCAGACGGGCCGATACGCAGTATTTT.

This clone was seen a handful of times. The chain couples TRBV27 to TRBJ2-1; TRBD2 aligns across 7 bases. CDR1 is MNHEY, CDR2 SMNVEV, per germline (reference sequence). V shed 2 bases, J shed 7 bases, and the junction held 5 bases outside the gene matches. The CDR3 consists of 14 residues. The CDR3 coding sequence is TGTGCCAGCAGTTTAGCGGGAGCTTGGAATGAGCAGTTCTTC. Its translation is CASSLAGAWNEQFF.

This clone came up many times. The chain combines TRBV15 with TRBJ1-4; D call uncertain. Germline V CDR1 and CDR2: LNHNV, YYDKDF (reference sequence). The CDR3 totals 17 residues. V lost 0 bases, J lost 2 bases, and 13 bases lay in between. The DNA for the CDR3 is TGTGCCACCAGCAGAGATCGTTCGGGAGGCACTAATGAAAAACTGTTTTTT. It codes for CATSRDRSGGTNEKLFF. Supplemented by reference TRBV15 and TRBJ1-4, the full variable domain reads DAMVIQNPRYQVTQFGKPVTLSCSQTLNHNVMYWYQQKSSQAPKLLFHYYDKDFNNEADTPDNFQSRRPNTSFCFLDIRSPGLGDTAMYLCATSRDRSGGTNEKLFFGSGTQLSVL.

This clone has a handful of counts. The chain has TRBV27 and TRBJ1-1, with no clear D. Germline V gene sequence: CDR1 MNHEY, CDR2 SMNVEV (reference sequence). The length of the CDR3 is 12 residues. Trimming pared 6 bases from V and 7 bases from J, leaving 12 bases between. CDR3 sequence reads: CASRGGKGEAFF. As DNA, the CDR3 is TGTGCCAGCAGGGGCGGGAAGGGTGAAGCTTTCTTT.

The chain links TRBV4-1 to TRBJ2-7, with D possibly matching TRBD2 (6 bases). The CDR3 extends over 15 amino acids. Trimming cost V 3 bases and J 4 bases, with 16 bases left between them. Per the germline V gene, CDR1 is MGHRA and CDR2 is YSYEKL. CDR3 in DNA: TGCGCCAGCAGCCAGCAAAGCGGAGGGGTTTACGAGCAGTACTTC. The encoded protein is CASSQQSGGVYEQYF.

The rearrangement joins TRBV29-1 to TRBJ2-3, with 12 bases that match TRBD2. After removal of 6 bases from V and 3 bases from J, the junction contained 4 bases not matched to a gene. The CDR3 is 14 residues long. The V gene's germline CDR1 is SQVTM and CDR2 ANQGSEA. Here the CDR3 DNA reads TGCAGCGTAATCCTAGCGGGAGGGACAGATACGCAGTATTTT. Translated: CSVILAGGTDTQYF.

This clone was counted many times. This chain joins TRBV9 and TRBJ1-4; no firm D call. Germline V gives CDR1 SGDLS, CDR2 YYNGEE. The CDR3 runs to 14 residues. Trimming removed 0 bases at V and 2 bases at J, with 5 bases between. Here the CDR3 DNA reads TGTGCCAGCAGCGTAGTAGACACTAATGAAAAACTGTTTTTT. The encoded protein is CASSVVDTNEKLFF.

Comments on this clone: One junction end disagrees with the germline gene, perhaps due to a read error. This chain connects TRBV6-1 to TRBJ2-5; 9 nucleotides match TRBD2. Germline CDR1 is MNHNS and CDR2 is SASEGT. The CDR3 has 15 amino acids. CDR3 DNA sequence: TGTGCCAGCAGCGAAGGGCTAGCGGGATGGGAGACCCAGTACTTC. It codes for CASSEGLAGWETQYF.

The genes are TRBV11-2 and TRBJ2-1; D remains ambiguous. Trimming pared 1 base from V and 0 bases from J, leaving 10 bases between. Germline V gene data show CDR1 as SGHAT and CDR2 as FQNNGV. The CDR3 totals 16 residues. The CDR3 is CASSLGQVSSYNEQFF. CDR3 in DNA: TGTGCCAGCAGCTTAGGTCAGGTATCCTCCTACAATGAGCAGTTCTTC.

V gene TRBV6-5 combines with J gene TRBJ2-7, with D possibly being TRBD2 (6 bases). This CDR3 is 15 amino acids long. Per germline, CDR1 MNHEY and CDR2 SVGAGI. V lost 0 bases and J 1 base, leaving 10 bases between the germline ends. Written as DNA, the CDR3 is TGTGCCAGCAGTTACTCTGCGGGAATGTCCTACGAGCAGTACTTC. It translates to CASSYSAGMSYEQYF.

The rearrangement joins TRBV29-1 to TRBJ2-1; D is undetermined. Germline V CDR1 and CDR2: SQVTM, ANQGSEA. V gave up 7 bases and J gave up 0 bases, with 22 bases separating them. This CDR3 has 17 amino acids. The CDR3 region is CSAPRPRVGSSYNEQFF. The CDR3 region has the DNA TGCAGCGCTCCTCGACCTCGCGTCGGCAGCTCCTACAATGAGCAGTTCTTC.

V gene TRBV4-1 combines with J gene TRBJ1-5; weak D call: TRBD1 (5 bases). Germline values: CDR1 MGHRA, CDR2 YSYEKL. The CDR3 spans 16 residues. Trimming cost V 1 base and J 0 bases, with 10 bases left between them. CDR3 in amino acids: CASSQVGRDSNQPQHF. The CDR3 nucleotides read TGCGCCAGCAGCCAAGTCGGCAGGGATAGCAATCAGCCCCAGCATTTT.

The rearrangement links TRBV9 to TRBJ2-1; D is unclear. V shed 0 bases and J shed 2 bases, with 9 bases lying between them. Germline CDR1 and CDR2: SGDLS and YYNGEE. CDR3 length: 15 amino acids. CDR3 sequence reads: CASSVEDAAYNEQFF. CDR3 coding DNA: TGTGCCAGCAGCGTAGAGGACGCCGCCTACAATGAGCAGTTCTTC.

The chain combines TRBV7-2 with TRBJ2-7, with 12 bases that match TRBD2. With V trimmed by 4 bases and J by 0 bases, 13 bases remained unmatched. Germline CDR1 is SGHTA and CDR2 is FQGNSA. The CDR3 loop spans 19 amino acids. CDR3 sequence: CASSYHIGLAGGSSYEQYF. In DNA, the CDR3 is TGTGCCAGCAGCTATCACATCGGGCTAGCGGGAGGGAGCTCCTACGAGCAGTACTTC.

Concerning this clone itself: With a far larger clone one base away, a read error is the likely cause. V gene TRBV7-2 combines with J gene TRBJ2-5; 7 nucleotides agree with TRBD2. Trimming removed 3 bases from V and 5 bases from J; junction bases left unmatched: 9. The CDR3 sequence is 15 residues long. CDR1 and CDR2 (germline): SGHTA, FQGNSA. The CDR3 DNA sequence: TGTGCCAGCAGCTTTTCCTCGGGAGGCGGGGAGACCCAGTACTTC. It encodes CASSFSSGGGETQYF. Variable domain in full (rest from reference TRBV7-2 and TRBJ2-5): GAGVSQSPSNKVTEKGKDVELRCDPISGHTALYWYRQSLGQGLEFLIYFQGNSAPDKSGLPSDRFSAERTGGSVSTLTIQRTQQEDSAVYLCASSFSSGGGETQYFGPGTRLLVL.

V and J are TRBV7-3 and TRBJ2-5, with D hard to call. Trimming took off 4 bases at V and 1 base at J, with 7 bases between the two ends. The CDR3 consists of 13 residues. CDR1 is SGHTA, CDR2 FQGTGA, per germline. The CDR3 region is CASSSTLQETQYF. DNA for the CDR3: TGTGCCAGCAGCTCGACACTCCAAGAGACCCAGTACTTC.

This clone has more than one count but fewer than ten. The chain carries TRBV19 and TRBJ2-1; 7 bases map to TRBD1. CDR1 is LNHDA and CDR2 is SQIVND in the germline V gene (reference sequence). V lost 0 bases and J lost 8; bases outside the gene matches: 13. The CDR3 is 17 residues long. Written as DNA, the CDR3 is TGTGCCAGTAGTATAGAGGGCTCCGTAAGGGGGCGGGATGAGCAGTTCTTC. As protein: CASSIEGSVRGRDEQFF.

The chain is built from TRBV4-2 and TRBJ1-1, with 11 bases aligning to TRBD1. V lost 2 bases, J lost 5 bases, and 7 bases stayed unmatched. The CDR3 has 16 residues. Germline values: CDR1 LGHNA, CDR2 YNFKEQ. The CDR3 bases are TGTGCCAGCAGCCAATCAGGACAGGGGGCAGTAACTGAAGCTTTCTTT. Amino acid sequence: CASSQSGQGAVTEAFF.

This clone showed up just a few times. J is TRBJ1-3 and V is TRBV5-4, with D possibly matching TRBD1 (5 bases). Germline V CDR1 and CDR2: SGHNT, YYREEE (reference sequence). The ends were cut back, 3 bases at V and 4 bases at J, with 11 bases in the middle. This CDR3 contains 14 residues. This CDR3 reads CASSSGTRGNTIYF. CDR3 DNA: TGTGCCAGCAGCTCCGGGACTCGGGGAAACACCATATATTTT.

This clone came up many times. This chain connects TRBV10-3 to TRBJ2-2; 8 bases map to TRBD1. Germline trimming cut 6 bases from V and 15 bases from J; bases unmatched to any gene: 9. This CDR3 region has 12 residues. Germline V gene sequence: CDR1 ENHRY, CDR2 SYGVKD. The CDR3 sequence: CAIRKDRAEVFF. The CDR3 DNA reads TGTGCCATCAGGAAGGACAGGGCCGAGGTGTTTTTT.

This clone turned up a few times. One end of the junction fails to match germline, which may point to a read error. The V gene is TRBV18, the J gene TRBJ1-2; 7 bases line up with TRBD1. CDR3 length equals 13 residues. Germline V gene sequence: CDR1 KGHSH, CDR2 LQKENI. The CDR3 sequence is CASSPPSRIRGDF. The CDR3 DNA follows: TGTGCCAGCTCACCACCCTCGAGAATCAGGGGGGACTTC.

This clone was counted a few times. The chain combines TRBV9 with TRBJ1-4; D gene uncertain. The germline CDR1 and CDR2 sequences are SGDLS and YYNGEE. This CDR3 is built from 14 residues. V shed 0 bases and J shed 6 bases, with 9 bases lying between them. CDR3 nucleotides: TGTGCCAGCAGCGTAGGACCTAGAGATGAAAAACTGTTTTTT. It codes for CASSVGPRDEKLFF. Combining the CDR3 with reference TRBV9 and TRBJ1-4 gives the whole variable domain DSGVTQTPKHLITATGQRVTLRCSPRSGDLSVYWYQQSLDQGLQFLIQYYNGEERAKGNILERFSAQQFPDLHSELNLSSLELGDSALYFCASSVGPRDEKLFFGSGTQLSVL.

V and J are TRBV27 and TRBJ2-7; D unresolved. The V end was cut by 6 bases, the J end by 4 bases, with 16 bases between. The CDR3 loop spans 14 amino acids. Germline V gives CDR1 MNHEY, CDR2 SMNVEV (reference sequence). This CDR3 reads CASRSLGRSYEQYF. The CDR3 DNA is TGTGCCAGCAGGTCTTTGGGCAGGTCATACGAGCAGTACTTC.

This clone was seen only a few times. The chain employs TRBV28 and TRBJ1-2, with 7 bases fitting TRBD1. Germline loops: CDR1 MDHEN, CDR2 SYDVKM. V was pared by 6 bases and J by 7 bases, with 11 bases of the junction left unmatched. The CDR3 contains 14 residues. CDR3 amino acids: CASSLGTAYFGYTF. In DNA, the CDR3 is TGTGCCAGCAGCCTCGGGACAGCTTATTTTGGCTACACCTTC.